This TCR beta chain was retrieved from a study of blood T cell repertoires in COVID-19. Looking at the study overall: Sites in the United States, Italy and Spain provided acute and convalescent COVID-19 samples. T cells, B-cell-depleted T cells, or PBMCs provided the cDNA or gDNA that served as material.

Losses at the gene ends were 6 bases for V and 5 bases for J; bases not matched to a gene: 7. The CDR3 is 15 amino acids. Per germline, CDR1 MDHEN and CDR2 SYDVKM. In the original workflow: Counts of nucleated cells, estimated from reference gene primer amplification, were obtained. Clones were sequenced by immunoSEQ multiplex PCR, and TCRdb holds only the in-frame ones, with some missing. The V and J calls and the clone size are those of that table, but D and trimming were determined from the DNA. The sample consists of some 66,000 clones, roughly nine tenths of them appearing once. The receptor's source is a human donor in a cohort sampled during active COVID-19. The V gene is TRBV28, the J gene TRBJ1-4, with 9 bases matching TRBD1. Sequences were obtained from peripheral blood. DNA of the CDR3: TGTGCCAGCAGCCAGGGGGACAGGGTCAATGAAAAACTGTTTTTT. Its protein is CASSQGDRVNEKLFF.